This T cell receptor (beta chain) was profiled in a study of neurological immune-mediated disorders. CDR1 is MDHEN, CDR2 SYDVKM, per germline. V shed 10 bases, J shed 2 bases, and the junction held 11 bases outside the gene matches. This CDR3 has 14 residues. MiXCR, run by TCRdb on the 5' RACE reads, gives a single entry per CDR3 protein. Of approximately 30,000 distinct CDR3 sequences listed, approximately 5.4% are singletons. This clonotype was counted ten times or more. The chain links TRBV28 to TRBJ2-7; 7 bases map to TRBD1. This TCR derives from a woman between 50 and 59 years old in good health. Sequencing used CD4+ T cells from blood. The CDR3 DNA reads as TGTGCCACCTCCCCCGGGACAGTAACCTACGAGCAGTACTTC. Translated: CATSPGTVTYEQYF.